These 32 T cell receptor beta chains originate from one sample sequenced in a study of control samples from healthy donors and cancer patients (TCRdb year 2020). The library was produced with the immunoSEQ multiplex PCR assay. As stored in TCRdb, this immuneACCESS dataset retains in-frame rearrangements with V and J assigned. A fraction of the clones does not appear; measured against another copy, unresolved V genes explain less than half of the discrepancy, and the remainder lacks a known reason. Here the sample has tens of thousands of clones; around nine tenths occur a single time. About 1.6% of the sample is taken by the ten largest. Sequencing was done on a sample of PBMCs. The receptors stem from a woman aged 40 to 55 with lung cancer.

CDR3 sequence: CASSYAGTSVSYEQYF. The CDR3 DNA is TGCGCCAGCAGCTACGCCGGGACTAGCGTCTCCTACGAGCAGTACTTC. This sequence joins TRBV5-1 and TRBJ2-7; 10 positions agree with TRBD2. The CDR3 is made up of 16 amino acids. Germline V lookup: CDR1 SGHRS, CDR2 YFSETQ. V dropped 3 bases and J dropped 0; count of bases not matched to a gene: 6.

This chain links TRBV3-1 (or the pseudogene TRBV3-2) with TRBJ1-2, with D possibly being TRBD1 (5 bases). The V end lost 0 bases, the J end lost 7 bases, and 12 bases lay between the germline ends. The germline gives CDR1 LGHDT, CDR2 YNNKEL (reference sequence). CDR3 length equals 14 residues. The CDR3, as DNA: TGTGCCAGCAGCCAAGATCGGTGGAGGGGTGGCTACACCTTC. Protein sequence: CASSQDRWRGGYTF.

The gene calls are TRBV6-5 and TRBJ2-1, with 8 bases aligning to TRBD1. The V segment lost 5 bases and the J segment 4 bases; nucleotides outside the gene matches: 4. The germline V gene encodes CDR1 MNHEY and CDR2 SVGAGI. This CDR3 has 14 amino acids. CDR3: CASSPTGVYNEQFF. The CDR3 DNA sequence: TGTGCCAGCAGTCCGACAGGGGTATACAATGAGCAGTTCTTC.

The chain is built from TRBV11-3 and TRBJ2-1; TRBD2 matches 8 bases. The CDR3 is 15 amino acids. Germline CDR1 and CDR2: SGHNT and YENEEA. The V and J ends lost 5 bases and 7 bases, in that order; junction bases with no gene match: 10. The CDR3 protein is CASSPMSSGGNEQFF. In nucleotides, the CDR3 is TGTGCCAGCAGCCCGATGAGCTCGGGGGGGAATGAGCAGTTCTTC.

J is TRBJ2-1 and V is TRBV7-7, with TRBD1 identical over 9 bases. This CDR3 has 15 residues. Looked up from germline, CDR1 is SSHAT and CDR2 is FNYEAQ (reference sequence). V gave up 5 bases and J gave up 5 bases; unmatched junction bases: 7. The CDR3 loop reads CASSPPGQGHNEQFF. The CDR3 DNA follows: TGTGCCAGCAGCCCACCGGGACAGGGTCACAATGAGCAGTTCTTC.

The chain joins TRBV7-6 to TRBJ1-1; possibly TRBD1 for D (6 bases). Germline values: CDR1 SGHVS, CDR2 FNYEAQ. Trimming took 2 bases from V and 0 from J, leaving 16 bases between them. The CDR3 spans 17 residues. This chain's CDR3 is CASSLTQRTAMNTEAFF. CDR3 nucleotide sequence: TGTGCCAGCAGCTTAACACAAAGGACAGCGATGAACACTGAAGCTTTCTTT.

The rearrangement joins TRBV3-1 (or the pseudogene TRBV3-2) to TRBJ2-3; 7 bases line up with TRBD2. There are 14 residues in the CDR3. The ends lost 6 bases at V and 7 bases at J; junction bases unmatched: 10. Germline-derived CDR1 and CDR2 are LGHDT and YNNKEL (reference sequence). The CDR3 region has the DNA TGTGCCAGCAGTTTGACTAGCACGGAAAATACGCAGTATTTT. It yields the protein CASSLTSTENTQYF.

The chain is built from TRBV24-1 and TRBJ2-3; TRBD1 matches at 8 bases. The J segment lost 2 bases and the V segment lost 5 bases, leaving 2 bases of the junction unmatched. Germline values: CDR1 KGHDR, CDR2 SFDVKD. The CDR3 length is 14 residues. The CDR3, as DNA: TGTGCCACCAGTGTGGGACAGGCCACAGATACGCAGTATTTT. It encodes CATSVGQATDTQYF.

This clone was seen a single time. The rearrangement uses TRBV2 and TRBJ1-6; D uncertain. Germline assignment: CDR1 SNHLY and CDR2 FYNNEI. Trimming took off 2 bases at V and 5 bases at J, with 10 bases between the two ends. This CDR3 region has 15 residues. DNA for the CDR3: TGTGCCAGCAGTGAACAACCTACCGATAATTCACCCCTCCACTTT. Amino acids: CASSEQPTDNSPLHF.

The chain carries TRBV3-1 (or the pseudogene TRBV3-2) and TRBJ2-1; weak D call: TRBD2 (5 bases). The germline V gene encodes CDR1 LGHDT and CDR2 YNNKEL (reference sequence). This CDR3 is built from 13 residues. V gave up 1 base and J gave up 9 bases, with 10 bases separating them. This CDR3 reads CASSQGLAAEQFF. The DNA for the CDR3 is TGTGCCAGCAGCCAAGGGCTAGCTGCTGAGCAGTTCTTC.

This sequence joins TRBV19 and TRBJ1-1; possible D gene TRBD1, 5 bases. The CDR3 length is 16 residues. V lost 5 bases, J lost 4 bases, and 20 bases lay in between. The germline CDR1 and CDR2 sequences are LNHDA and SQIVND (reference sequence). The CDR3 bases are TGTGCCAGTAGTCCAATAGCGCTAAGGGGTGGCACTGAAGCTTTCTTT. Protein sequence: CASSPIALRGGTEAFF.

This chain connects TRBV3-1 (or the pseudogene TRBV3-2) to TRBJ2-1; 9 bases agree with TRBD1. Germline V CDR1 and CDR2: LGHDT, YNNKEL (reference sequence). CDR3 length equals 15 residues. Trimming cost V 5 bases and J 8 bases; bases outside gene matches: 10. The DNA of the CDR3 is TGTGCCAGCAGCTCCCCGGGACAGGGAGGGGATGAGCAGTTCTTC. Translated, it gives CASSSPGQGGDEQFF.

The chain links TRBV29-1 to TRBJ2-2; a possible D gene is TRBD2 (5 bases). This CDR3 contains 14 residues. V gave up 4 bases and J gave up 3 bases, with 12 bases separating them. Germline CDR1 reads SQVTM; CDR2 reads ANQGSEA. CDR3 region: CSVAHGVDTGELFF. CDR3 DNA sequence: TGCAGCGTTGCCCACGGGGTCGACACCGGGGAGCTGTTTTTT.

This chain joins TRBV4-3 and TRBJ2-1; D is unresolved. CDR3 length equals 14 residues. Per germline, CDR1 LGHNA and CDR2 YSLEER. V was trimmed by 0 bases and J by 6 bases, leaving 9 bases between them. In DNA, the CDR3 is TGCGCCAGCAGCCAAGATCCAGTAGGCAATGAGCAGTTCTTC. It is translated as CASSQDPVGNEQFF.

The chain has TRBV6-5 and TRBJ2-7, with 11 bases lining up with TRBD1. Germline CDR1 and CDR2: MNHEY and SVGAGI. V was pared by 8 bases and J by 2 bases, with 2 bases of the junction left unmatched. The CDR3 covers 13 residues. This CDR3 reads CASRDRGTYEQYF. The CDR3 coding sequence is TGTGCCAGCCGGGACAGGGGGACCTACGAGCAGTACTTC.

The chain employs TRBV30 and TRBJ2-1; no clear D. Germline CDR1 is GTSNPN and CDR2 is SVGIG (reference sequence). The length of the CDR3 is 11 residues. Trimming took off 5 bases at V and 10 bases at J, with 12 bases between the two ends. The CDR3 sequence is CAWGRSGEQFF. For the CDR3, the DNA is TGTGCCTGGGGTCGTAGTGGAGAGCAGTTCTTC.

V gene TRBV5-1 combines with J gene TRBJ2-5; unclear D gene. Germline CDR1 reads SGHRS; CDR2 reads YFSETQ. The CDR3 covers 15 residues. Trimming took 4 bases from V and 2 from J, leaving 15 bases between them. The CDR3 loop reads CASSPGSDQQETQYF. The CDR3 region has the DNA TGCGCCAGCAGCCCCGGTTCAGACCAGCAAGAGACCCAGTACTTC.

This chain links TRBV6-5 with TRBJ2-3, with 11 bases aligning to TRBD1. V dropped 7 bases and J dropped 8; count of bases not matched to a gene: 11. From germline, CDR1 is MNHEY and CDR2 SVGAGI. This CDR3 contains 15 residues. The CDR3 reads CASTPGTGGLGTQYF. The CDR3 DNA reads TGTGCCAGCACCCCCGGGACAGGGGGGTTAGGTACGCAGTATTTT.

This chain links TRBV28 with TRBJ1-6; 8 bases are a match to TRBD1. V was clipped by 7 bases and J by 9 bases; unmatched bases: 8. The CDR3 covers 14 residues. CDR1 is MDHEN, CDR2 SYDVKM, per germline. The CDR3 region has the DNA TGTGCCAGCACCCTGGACAGGGTTGGTTCACCCCTCCACTTT. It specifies CASTLDRVGSPLHF.

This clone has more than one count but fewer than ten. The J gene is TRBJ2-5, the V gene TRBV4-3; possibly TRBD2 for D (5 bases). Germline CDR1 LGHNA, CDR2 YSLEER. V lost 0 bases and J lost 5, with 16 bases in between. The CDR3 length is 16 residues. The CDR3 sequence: CASSQDLLPAGETQYF. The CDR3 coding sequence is TGCGCCAGCAGCCAAGATCTACTCCCGGCGGGTGAGACCCAGTACTTC.

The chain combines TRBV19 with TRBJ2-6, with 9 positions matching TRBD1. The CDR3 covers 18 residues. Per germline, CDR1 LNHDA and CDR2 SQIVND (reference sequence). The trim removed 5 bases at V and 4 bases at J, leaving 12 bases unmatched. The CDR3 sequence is CASSQTGTGTGGANVLTF. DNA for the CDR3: TGTGCCAGTAGTCAAACCGGGACAGGGACAGGAGGGGCCAACGTCCTGACTTTC.

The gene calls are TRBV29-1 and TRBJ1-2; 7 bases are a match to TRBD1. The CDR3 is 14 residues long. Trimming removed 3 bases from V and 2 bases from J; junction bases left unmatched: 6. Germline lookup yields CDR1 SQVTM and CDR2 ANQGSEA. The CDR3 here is CSVEWRQGNYGYTF. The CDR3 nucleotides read TGCAGCGTTGAGTGGAGACAGGGAAACTATGGCTACACCTTC.

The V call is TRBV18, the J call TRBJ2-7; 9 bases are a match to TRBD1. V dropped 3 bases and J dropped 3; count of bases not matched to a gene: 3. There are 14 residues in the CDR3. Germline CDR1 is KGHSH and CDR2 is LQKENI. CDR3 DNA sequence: TGTGCCAGCTCACCCCAGGACAGGGGCTACGAGCAGTACTTC. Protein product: CASSPQDRGYEQYF.

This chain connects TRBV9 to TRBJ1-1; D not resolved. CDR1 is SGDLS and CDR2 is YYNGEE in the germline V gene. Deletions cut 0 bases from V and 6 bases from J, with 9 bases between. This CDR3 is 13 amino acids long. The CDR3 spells CASSVDPGAEAFF. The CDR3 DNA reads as TGTGCCAGCAGCGTAGACCCGGGAGCTGAAGCTTTCTTT.

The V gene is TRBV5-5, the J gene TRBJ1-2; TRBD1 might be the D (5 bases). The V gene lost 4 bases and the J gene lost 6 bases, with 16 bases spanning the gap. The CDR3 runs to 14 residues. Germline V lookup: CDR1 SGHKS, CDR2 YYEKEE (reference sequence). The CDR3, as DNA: TGTGCCAGCAGCGAGGGACCTTCTGGCAATGGCTACACCTTC. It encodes CASSEGPSGNGYTF.

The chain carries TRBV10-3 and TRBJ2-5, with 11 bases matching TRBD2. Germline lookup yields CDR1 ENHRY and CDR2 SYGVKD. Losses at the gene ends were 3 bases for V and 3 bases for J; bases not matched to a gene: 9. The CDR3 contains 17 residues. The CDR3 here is CAISDRAGTSGKETQYF. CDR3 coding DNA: TGTGCCATCAGTGACCGTGCCGGGACTAGCGGCAAAGAGACCCAGTACTTC.

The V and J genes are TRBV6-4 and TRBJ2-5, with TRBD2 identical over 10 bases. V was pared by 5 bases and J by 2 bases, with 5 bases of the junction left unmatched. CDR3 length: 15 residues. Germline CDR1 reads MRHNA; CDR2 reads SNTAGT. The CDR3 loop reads CASSRTSGAQETQYF. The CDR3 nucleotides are TGTGCCAGCAGTCGAACTAGCGGGGCACAAGAGACCCAGTACTTC.

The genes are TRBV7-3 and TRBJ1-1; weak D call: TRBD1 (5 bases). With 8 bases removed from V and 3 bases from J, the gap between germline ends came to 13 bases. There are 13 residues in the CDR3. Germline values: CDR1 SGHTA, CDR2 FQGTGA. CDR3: CASALQGDTEAFF. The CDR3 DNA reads TGTGCCAGCGCTTTGCAGGGTGACACTGAAGCTTTCTTT.

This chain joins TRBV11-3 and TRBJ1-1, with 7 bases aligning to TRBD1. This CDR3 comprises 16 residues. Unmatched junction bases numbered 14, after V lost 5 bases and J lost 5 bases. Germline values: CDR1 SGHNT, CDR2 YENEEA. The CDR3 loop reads CASSPPSRQGETEAFF. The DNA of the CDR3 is TGTGCCAGCAGCCCCCCATCCCGACAGGGAGAAACTGAAGCTTTCTTT.

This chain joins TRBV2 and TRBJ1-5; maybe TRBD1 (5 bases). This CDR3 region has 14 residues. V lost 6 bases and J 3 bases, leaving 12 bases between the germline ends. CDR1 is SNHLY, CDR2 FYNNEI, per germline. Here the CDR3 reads CASSFRQSNQPQHF. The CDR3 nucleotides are TGTGCCAGCAGCTTCAGACAGTCCAATCAGCCCCAGCATTTT.

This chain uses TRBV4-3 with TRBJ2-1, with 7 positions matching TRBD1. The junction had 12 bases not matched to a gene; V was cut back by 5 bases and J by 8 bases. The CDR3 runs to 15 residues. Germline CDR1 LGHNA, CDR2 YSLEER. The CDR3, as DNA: TGCGCCAGCAGCAAAGGAGACAGGGAGATTGATGAGCAGTTCTTC. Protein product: CASSKGDREIDEQFF.

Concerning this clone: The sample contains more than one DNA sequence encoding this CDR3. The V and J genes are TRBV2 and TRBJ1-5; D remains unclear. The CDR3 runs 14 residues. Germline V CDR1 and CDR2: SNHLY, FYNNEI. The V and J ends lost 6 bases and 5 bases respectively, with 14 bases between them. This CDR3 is CASSSNSQHQPQHF. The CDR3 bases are TGTGCCAGCAGCTCGAACAGCCAACATCAGCCCCAGCATTTT.